The sequence of this T cell receptor (beta chain) was determined in a study of blood T cells in healthy people across ages. Study results and limitations: The study found more naive CD4+ cells and higher diversity in long-lived than aged donors.

On this clonotype itself: Its matching antigen is unknown.

There are 16 residues in the CDR3. V lost 0 bases and J lost 6; bases outside the gene matches: 7. The germline gives CDR1 SGHRS, CDR2 YFSETQ. Individuals who donated were healthy Caucasians from Russia aged roughly 6 to 90. Peripheral blood, about 9.3 milliliters per donor, was collected. Samples each yielded at least 6 micrograms of total RNA. Alongside a J-beta primer mix, a sample-barcoded 5' primer served in a second PCR lasting roughly 7 to 11 cycles. From the 5' RACE reads, TCRdb called clonotypes with MiXCR, one entry per CDR3 protein. This table holds about 1.6 million distinct CDR3 sequences, 34% found once.

The chain is built from TRBV5-1 and TRBJ2-1, with TRBD1 identical over 9 bases. Material: blood. The receptor's source is a woman under 40 in good health. CDR3: CASSLEPRTGANEQFF. The DNA of the CDR3 is TGCGCCAGCAGCTTGGAGCCGCGGACAGGGGCCAATGAGCAGTTCTTC.